The 9 T cell receptor beta chains presented below share a single source sample, sequenced in a study of T cell repertoires in cytomegalovirus infection. A single record per CDR3 protein comes from TCRdb applying MiXCR to the reads. The sample includes some 99,000 distinct CDR3 sequences, around 29% of them seen just once. Their antigens remain unidentified. Material: CD8+ T cells from cultured PBMCs, obtained from culture after CMV antigen stimulation. Receptors were obtained from a human donor in good health (CMV status not recorded). Some clones in this sample may be carry-over from other donors' samples.

The J gene is TRBJ2-7, the V gene TRBV7-7; 8 positions agree with TRBD1. The CDR3 is made up of 13 amino acids. J lost 5 bases, V lost 5 bases, and 5 bases had no gene match. Germline assignment: CDR1 SSHAT and CDR2 FNYEAQ (reference sequence). CDR3 nucleotide sequence: TGTGCCAGCAGCAAGGGACAGGAGAACGAGCAGTACTTC. This translates into CASSKGQENEQYF.

The chain is built from TRBV20-1 and TRBJ2-1; tentative D call: TRBD1 (6 bases). V dropped 5 bases and J dropped 7 bases, with 21 bases sitting between them. The length of the CDR3 is 15 residues. Germline V gives CDR1 DFQATT, CDR2 SNEGSKA (reference sequence). CDR3 sequence reads: CSAFPGTPRGNEQFF. As DNA, the CDR3 is TGCAGTGCTTTCCCCGGGACACCCAGGGGTAATGAGCAGTTCTTC.

The chain carries TRBV28 and TRBJ2-7; the D is unclear. The CDR3 spans 14 residues. V shed 3 bases and J shed 13 bases, with 22 bases lying between them. Germline V CDR1 and CDR2: MDHEN, SYDVKM. This chain's CDR3 is CASSLKYEPTWIYF. The CDR3 bases are TGTGCCAGCAGTTTGAAGTATGAGCCCACCTGGATATACTTC.

This clonotype has ten or more counts. The V call is TRBV12-3 or TRBV12-4, the J call TRBJ1-2; no reliable D call. This CDR3 region has 12 residues. The V end lost 5 bases, the J end lost 8 bases, and 12 bases lay between the germline ends. The CDR3 protein is CASSLLGQGYTF. In DNA form, the CDR3 reads TGTGCCAGCAGTCTTTTGGGTCAAGGCTACACCTTC.

This clonotype occurred many times. V usage is TRBV7-6 and J usage is TRBJ2-3; 8 nucleotides align to TRBD1. The germline V gene has CDR1 SGHVS and CDR2 FNYEAQ. The CDR3 is made up of 16 amino acids. Trimming cost V 3 bases and J 3 bases; bases outside gene matches: 8. The CDR3 loop is CASSFEFQGATDTQYF. In DNA form, the CDR3 reads TGTGCCAGCAGCTTTGAGTTCCAGGGGGCAACAGATACGCAGTATTTT.

The V and J genes are TRBV27 and TRBJ2-1, with unresolved D. Trimming stripped 8 bases from V and 6 bases from J, with 11 bases between. The germline gives CDR1 MNHEY, CDR2 SMNVEV (reference sequence). This CDR3 is built from 12 residues. CDR3 residues: CASGYDTNEQFF. DNA of the CDR3: TGTGCCAGCGGGTATGACACCAATGAGCAGTTCTTC.

The chain couples TRBV20-1 to TRBJ2-7; 8 nucleotides match TRBD2. The germline gives CDR1 DFQATT, CDR2 SNEGSKA (reference sequence). The CDR3 extends over 16 amino acids. The ends lost 0 bases at V and 3 bases at J; junction bases unmatched: 10. The CDR3, as DNA: TGCAGTGCTAGAGATTTAGAAGCGGGGGATGGCTACGAGCAGTACTTC. Protein sequence: CSARDLEAGDGYEQYF.

The CDR3 DNA reads as TGTGCCAGCAGAGGTGGGAGGAATCAGCCCCAGCATTTT. Translation gives CASRGGRNQPQHF. The chain is built from TRBV6-1 and TRBJ1-5; D is unclear. Germline V gene lookup returns CDR1 MNHNS and CDR2 SASEGT. The V and J ends lost 6 bases and 4 bases respectively, with 10 bases between them. The CDR3 consists of 13 residues.

This chain uses TRBV7-6 with TRBJ1-1, with 8 bases fitting TRBD1. From germline, CDR1 is SGHVS and CDR2 FNYEAQ. V gave up 5 bases and J gave up 4 bases; unmatched junction bases: 9. The CDR3 consists of 15 residues. Here the CDR3 DNA reads TGTGCCAGCAGCGCCTTCACAGGGGGTTCCACTGAAGCTTTCTTT. Its translation is CASSAFTGGSTEAFF.